This T cell receptor beta chain is from a study of blood T cells in healthy people across ages. Trimming removed 4 bases at V and 0 bases at J, with 8 bases between. Per the germline V gene, CDR1 is SGDLS and CDR2 is YYNGEE. This CDR3 comprises 15 residues. Findings of the study overall: Donors of long life had a larger count of naive CD4+ cells and greater diversity than aged donors. While age rose, TCR beta diversity per million T cells dropped in a roughly linear way.

This clonotype was counted ten times or more. Its cognate antigen is unknown. The use of a sample-barcoded 5' primer and a J-beta primer mix characterized a second PCR of roughly 6 to 11 cycles. A single record per CDR3 protein comes from TCRdb applying MiXCR to the 5' RACE reads. The sample shows roughly 1,800,000 distinct CDR3 sequences, around 48% of them seen only once. Sequenced: blood. The V and J genes are TRBV9 and TRBJ2-6; D call uncertain. The source is a woman aged 40 to 50 in good health. CDR3 coding DNA: TGTGCCAGCAGCTCACACATCTCTGGGGCCAACGTCCTGACTTTC. Encoded protein: CASSSHISGANVLTF.